The next 27 T cell receptor beta chains were all read from a single sample in a study of T cell responses to AZD1222 COVID-19 vaccine. TCRdb's copy holds only in-frame clones and misses some; the assay was immunoSEQ multiplex PCR. In the table there are 130,000 to 150,000 clones, roughly 90% of which are singletons. The sample in question was peripheral blood, obtained on day 0 of AZD1222 vaccination. The receptors were sampled from an adult in good health.

The gene calls are TRBV30 and TRBJ1-6; TRBD1 is a possible D gene (5 bases). Germline V gives CDR1 GTSNPN, CDR2 SVGIG (reference sequence). V gave up 2 bases and J gave up 2 bases, with 13 bases separating them. CDR3 size: 16 residues. The CDR3 bases are TGTGCCTGGAGTCACGGGACTAGCCCCTATAATTCACCCCTCCACTTT. This gives the protein CAWSHGTSPYNSPLHF.

This chain links TRBV7-2 with TRBJ2-7; the D gene is possibly TRBD1 (5 bases). There are 12 residues in the CDR3. V was cut by 4 bases and J by 6 bases, with 10 bases left in between. Germline loops: CDR1 SGHTA, CDR2 FQGNSA. As DNA, the CDR3 is TGTGCCAGCAGCTCCTCAAGGGGCGAGCAGTACTTC. Amino acid sequence: CASSSSRGEQYF.

The V gene is TRBV4-3, the J gene TRBJ2-5; tentative D call: TRBD1 (6 bases). In germline, CDR1 is LGHNA, CDR2 YSLEER. Trimming took 0 bases from V and 2 from J, leaving 16 bases between them. The CDR3 is 17 residues long. The CDR3 reads CASSQERGLGRQETQYF. CDR3 DNA sequence: TGCGCCAGCAGCCAAGAAAGGGGGTTAGGCAGACAAGAGACCCAGTACTTC.

This rearrangement joins TRBV6-7 to TRBJ1-2, with no clear D. TRBV6-7 belongs to the ORF category, with a function that is uncertain. Trimming shortened V by 2 bases and J by 3 bases, and 7 bases separated the two germline ends. This CDR3 comprises 13 residues. For the CDR3, the DNA is TGTGCCAGCAGTTACGCGACGGACTATGGCTACACCTTC. Translation gives CASSYATDYGYTF.

V and J are TRBV5-1 and TRBJ2-3; TRBD2 agrees at 9 bases. Per the germline V gene, CDR1 is SGHRS and CDR2 is YFSETQ. The CDR3 spans 17 residues. The ends lost 1 base at V and 4 bases at J; junction bases unmatched: 10. This chain's CDR3 is CASSLKDAGGGADTQYF. The CDR3 DNA sequence: TGCGCCAGCAGCTTGAAGGACGCGGGCGGGGGGGCAGATACGCAGTATTTT.

This clone was seen a single time. The CDR3 DNA sequence: TGTGCCAGCTCATCGCGTACAGGGGATACTGAAGCTTTCTTT. Translating gives CASSSRTGDTEAFF. The chain uses TRBV18 and TRBJ1-1; TRBD1 agrees at 7 bases. Germline loops: CDR1 KGHSH, CDR2 LQKENI. The ends lost 5 bases at V and 5 bases at J; junction bases unmatched: 8. The CDR3 loop spans 14 amino acids.

The chain couples TRBV19 to TRBJ1-2, with 7 bases aligning to TRBD1. The J segment lost 12 bases and the V segment lost 6 bases, leaving 16 bases of the junction unmatched. This CDR3 comprises 14 residues. Germline V gene sequence: CDR1 LNHDA, CDR2 SQIVND (reference sequence). DNA for the CDR3: TGTGCCAGTAGCAACCTAGGGACAGCGGCGGACAACACCTTC. It codes for CASSNLGTAADNTF.

This clone has just one count. The chain uses TRBV5-6 and TRBJ1-2, with TRBD1 matching 9 bases. Germline trimming cut 2 bases from V and 7 bases from J; bases unmatched to any gene: 9. The CDR3 is made up of 15 amino acids. Germline-derived CDR1 and CDR2 are SGHDT and YYEEEE. The CDR3 DNA sequence: TGTGCCAGCAGCTTAGGCCAACAGGGGGCTGGTGGCTACACCTTC. This gives the protein CASSLGQQGAGGYTF. Drawing the rest from reference TRBV5-6 and TRBJ1-2, the complete variable domain is DAGVTQSPTHLIKTRGQQVTLRCSPKSGHDTVSWYQQALGQGPQFIFQYYEEEERQRGNFPDRFSGHQFPNYSSELNVNALLLGDSALYLCASSLGQQGAGGYTFGSGTRLTVV.

The gene calls are TRBV3-1 (or the pseudogene TRBV3-2) and TRBJ2-7; TRBD2 agrees at 10 bases. Germline assignment: CDR1 LGHDT and CDR2 YNNKEL (reference sequence). Trimming removed 2 bases from V and 6 bases from J; junction bases left unmatched: 10. The CDR3 is 16 residues long. The CDR3 region is CASSQPSGGLAIEQYF. For the CDR3, the DNA is TGTGCCAGCAGCCAACCCTCAGGGGGACTAGCGATCGAGCAGTACTTC.

The J gene is TRBJ2-5, the V gene TRBV10-3, with D maybe TRBD2 (6 bases). Germline loops: CDR1 ENHRY, CDR2 SYGVKD. The CDR3 spans 13 residues. Trimming left V 0 bases short and J 4 bases short, with 6 bases between. CDR3 loop: CAISESGGETQYF. DNA for the CDR3: TGTGCCATCAGTGAGTCCGGGGGAGAGACCCAGTACTTC.

This sequence joins TRBV19 and TRBJ2-5; 7 nucleotides align to TRBD2. Germline CDR1 reads LNHDA; CDR2 reads SQIVND (reference sequence). This CDR3 has 15 amino acids. With V trimmed by 6 bases and J by 4 bases, 11 bases remained unmatched. The CDR3: CASSPGGWGRETQYF. CDR3 DNA sequence: TGTGCCAGTAGCCCGGGGGGATGGGGGAGAGAGACCCAGTACTTC. The full variable domain, completed using reference TRBV19 and TRBJ2-5, is DGGITQSPKYLFRKEGQNVTLSCEQNLNHDAMYWYRQDPGQGLRLIYYSQIVNDFQKGDIAEGYSVSREKKESFPLTVTSAQKNPTAFYLCASSPGGWGRETQYFGPGTRLLVL.

The chain joins TRBV6-5 to TRBJ2-2, with 11 positions matching TRBD2. The germline V gene encodes CDR1 MNHEY and CDR2 SVGAGI. The junction had 5 bases not matched to a gene; V was cut back by 4 bases and J by 4 bases. CDR3 length: 16 residues. CDR3 loop: CASSSGTSGFTGELFF. The CDR3 DNA reads as TGTGCCAGCAGTTCCGGGACTAGCGGATTCACCGGGGAGCTGTTTTTT.

The CDR3 nucleotides read TGTGCCAGCAGCTTAGGCTCCGGGGAGCAGTACTTC. Its translation is CASSLGSGEQYF. The chain is built from TRBV13 and TRBJ2-7; D is unclear. The CDR3 has 12 amino acids. Germline V gene data show CDR1 as PRHDT and CDR2 as FYEKMQ (reference sequence). The V end was cut by 0 bases, the J end by 7 bases, with 7 bases between.

The rearrangement uses TRBV27 and TRBJ2-6; the D is unclear. Germline values: CDR1 MNHEY, CDR2 SMNVEV (reference sequence). V was trimmed by 1 base and J by 4 bases, leaving 11 bases between them. CDR3 length: 16 residues. Here the CDR3 DNA reads TGTGCCAGCAGTTTATTGGATCGGGTAGGGGCCAACGTCCTGACTTTC. Translated, it gives CASSLLDRVGANVLTF.

This clone was detected only once. CDR3 bases: TGTGCCAGCAGCCGAGGACAGGGGAACTATGGCTACACCTTC. It translates to CASSRGQGNYGYTF. The chain carries TRBV3-1 (or the pseudogene TRBV3-2) and TRBJ1-2; 9 bases line up with TRBD1. CDR3 length: 14 residues. After removal of 4 bases from V and 2 bases from J, the junction contained 2 bases not matched to a gene. Germline CDR1 is LGHDT and CDR2 is YNNKEL (reference sequence).

The J gene is TRBJ2-3, the V gene TRBV21-1; TRBD2, the table's D call, was not compared with the DNA. TRBV21-1 is designated a pseudogene. The CDR3 has 20 amino acids. As DNA, the CDR3 is TGTGCCAGCAGCAAAGTCGCAAGCGGGAGGGCTTTTGACGTTACAGATACGCAGTATTTT. Its protein product is CASSKVASGRAFDVTDTQYF.

The rearrangement links TRBV10-3 to TRBJ1-2; TRBD1 might be the D (5 bases). Germline lookup yields CDR1 ENHRY and CDR2 SYGVKD. Trimming left V 6 bases short and J 8 bases short, with 16 bases between. The CDR3 runs to 13 residues. The DNA for the CDR3 is TGTGCCATCAGGCAGGGCCTTATCGAGGGCTACACCTTC. Amino acids: CAIRQGLIEGYTF.

The chain employs TRBV10-3 and TRBJ2-5; 8 nucleotides agree with TRBD1. J was trimmed by 5 bases and V by 7 bases; bases with no gene match: 9. The CDR3 spans 14 residues. Germline V gene sequence: CDR1 ENHRY, CDR2 SYGVKD. The CDR3 nucleotides are TGTGCCATCAAGACAGGGGACCTCGGGGAGACCCAGTACTTC. Translating gives CAIKTGDLGETQYF.

The rearrangement links TRBV4-2 to TRBJ2-5; tentatively, D is TRBD1 (5 bases). V gave up 4 bases and J gave up 3 bases, with 15 bases separating them. This CDR3 region has 15 residues. Germline V lookup: CDR1 LGHNA, CDR2 YNFKEQ. CDR3 protein: CASSPRTGGKETQYF. CDR3 bases: TGTGCCAGCAGCCCTCGTACAGGCGGAAAAGAGACCCAGTACTTC.

The chain carries TRBV2 and TRBJ1-4; D gene uncertain. Trimming shortened V by 1 base and J by 4 bases, and 7 bases separated the two germline ends. This CDR3 comprises 14 residues. Per germline, CDR1 SNHLY and CDR2 FYNNEI. CDR3 nucleotides: TGTGCCAGCAGTGAAGGGGCCCTTAATGAAAAACTGTTTTTT. It is translated as CASSEGALNEKLFF.

V and J are TRBV27 and TRBJ1-6; D is uncertain. This CDR3 has 16 residues. V gave up 3 bases and J gave up 7 bases, with 16 bases separating them. CDR1 and CDR2 (germline): MNHEY, SMNVEV (reference sequence). The DNA for the CDR3 is TGTGCCAGCAGTTTCGGTGTGCGCCAGAAGAATTCACCCCTCCACTTT. Translation gives CASSFGVRQKNSPLHF.

The chain recombines TRBV3-1 (or the pseudogene TRBV3-2) with TRBJ1-5, with 9 positions matching TRBD1. Unmatched junction bases numbered 11, after V lost 4 bases and J lost 4 bases. This CDR3 has 17 residues. In germline, CDR1 is LGHDT, CDR2 YNNKEL (reference sequence). The CDR3 region is CASSPGQGLVSNQPQHF. The CDR3 coding sequence is TGTGCCAGCAGCCCGGGACAGGGTTTAGTCTCTAATCAGCCCCAGCATTTT.

The chain employs TRBV24-1 and TRBJ1-2; D possibly corresponds to TRBD1 (6 bases). This CDR3 contains 15 residues. Germline V gene lookup returns CDR1 KGHDR and CDR2 SFDVKD. The V and J ends lost 4 bases and 4 bases respectively, with 15 bases between them. The CDR3 protein is CATSDRQGGSYGYTF. In nucleotides, the CDR3 is TGTGCCACCAGTGACCGGCAAGGGGGGAGCTATGGCTACACCTTC.

This clone was counted a single time. The rearrangement uses TRBV7-9 and TRBJ2-3; 10 bases agree with TRBD2. The V segment lost 8 bases and the J segment 1 base; nucleotides outside the gene matches: 9. The CDR3 contains 16 residues. Germline V gene sequence: CDR1 SEHNR, CDR2 FQNEAQ (reference sequence). The CDR3 DNA reads TGTGCCAGCGGGGACCGTGGGACTAGCGGCACAGATACGCAGTATTTT. Translated: CASGDRGTSGTDTQYF. Full variable domain (remainder filled in from reference TRBV7-9 and TRBJ2-3): DTGVSQNPRHKITKRGQNVTFRCDPISEHNRLYWYRQTLGQGPEFLTYFQNEAQLEKSRLLSDRFSAERPKGSFSTLEIQRTEQGDSAMYLCASGDRGTSGTDTQYFGPGTRLTVL.

The rearrangement links TRBV11-3 to TRBJ2-1; maybe TRBD2 (8 bases). Germline CDR1 is SGHNT and CDR2 is YENEEA. V lost 5 bases and J 7 bases, leaving 21 bases between the germline ends. The CDR3 runs to 16 residues. CDR3 in amino acids: CASSRGGNRGENEQFF. The CDR3 DNA reads TGTGCCAGCAGCCGGGGGGGGAACAGGGGTGAAAATGAGCAGTTCTTC.

The J gene is TRBJ2-7, the V gene TRBV7-9, with TRBD1 matching 8 bases. Unmatched junction bases numbered 7, after V lost 0 bases and J lost 0 bases. This CDR3 is 17 amino acids long. Germline V gene lookup returns CDR1 SEHNR and CDR2 FQNEAQ (reference sequence). The CDR3 region is CASSLAAGGPLSYEQYF. CDR3 bases: TGTGCCAGCAGCTTAGCCGCAGGGGGCCCACTCTCCTACGAGCAGTACTTC.

The V gene is TRBV18, the J gene TRBJ2-1, with 11 bases aligning to TRBD2. Germline-derived CDR1 and CDR2 are KGHSH and LQKENI. The CDR3 contains 16 residues. Germline trimming cut 3 bases from V and 2 bases from J; bases unmatched to any gene: 3. The CDR3 loop is CASSPGTSGAYNEQFF. CDR3 in DNA: TGTGCCAGCTCACCTGGGACTAGCGGAGCCTACAATGAGCAGTTCTTC.